The rows below give T cell receptor beta chains drawn from one sample of a study of cytomegalovirus exposure and HLA in healthy donors. The table came from immunoSEQ multiplex PCR; TCRdb's copy has only in-frame clones and leaves some out. This table has fewer than 200,000 clones, approximately 80% appearing once. Sequencing used PBMCs. All receptors derive from a girl aged 2-10 years in good health and CMV-seropositive. The CDR3 runs from the conserved cysteine through the conserved F or W. A D gene is named only where the DNA matches it firmly. Expanded clones get a size class; other rows say once, few or many, or leave the size out.

v_call: TRBV19; j_call: TRBJ1-5; d_call: NA; clone_size: NA; cdr3_aa: CASRGLNSNQPQHF; cdr3_nt: TGTGCCAGTAGGGGACTCAATAGCAATCAGCCCCAGCATTTT
v_call: TRBV7-2; j_call: TRBJ2-7; d_call: NA; clone_size: NA; cdr3_aa: CASSLRRREQYF; cdr3_nt: TGTGCCAGCAGCCTCCGGAGAAGAGAGCAGTACTTC
v_call: TRBV6-6; j_call: TRBJ1-2; d_call: TRBD1; clone_size: NA; cdr3_aa: CASNAAQGAGGYTF; cdr3_nt: TGTGCCAGCAACGCAGCTCAGGGGGCGGGTGGCTACACCTTC
v_call: TRBV5-1; j_call: TRBJ1-2; d_call: NA; clone_size: NA; cdr3_aa: CASSLAPGYGYTF; cdr3_nt: TGCGCCAGCAGCTTGGCTCCAGGGTATGGCTACACCTTC
v_call: TRBV28; j_call: TRBJ2-4; d_call: TRBD1; clone_size: once; cdr3_aa: CASSHDRVGYLAKNIQYF; cdr3_nt: TGTGCCAGCAGCCACGACAGGGTGGGGTATCTAGCCAAAAACATTCAGTACTTC
v_call: TRBV7-9; j_call: TRBJ1-4; d_call: NA; clone_size: once; cdr3_aa: CASSLEPGQEKLFF; cdr3_nt: TGTGCCAGCAGCTTGGAGCCGGGTCAGGAAAAACTGTTTTTT
v_call: TRBV27; j_call: TRBJ2-7; d_call: NA; clone_size: NA; cdr3_aa: CASSLSSGWGSYEQYF; cdr3_nt: TGTGCCAGCAGTTTATCATCAGGGTGGGGCTCCTACGAGCAGTACTTC
v_call: TRBV2; j_call: TRBJ2-5; d_call: NA; clone_size: few; cdr3_aa: CASSERQTQETQYF; cdr3_nt: TGTGCCAGCAGTGAAAGACAAACTCAAGAGACCCAGTACTTC
v_call: TRBV14; j_call: TRBJ2-3; d_call: NA; clone_size: NA; cdr3_aa: CASSPMGTIIDTQYF; cdr3_nt: TGTGCCAGCAGCCCGATGGGTACTATTATAGATACGCAGTATTTT
v_call: TRBV5-1; j_call: TRBJ1-2; d_call: TRBD1; clone_size: once; cdr3_aa: CASSFQGVAGYTF; cdr3_nt: TGCGCCAGCAGCTTCCAGGGGGTGGCTGGCTACACCTTC
v_call: TRBV5-4; j_call: TRBJ2-7; d_call: NA; clone_size: NA; cdr3_aa: CASSSVRGDTYEQYF; cdr3_nt: TGTGCCAGCAGCTCGGTCAGGGGGGACACCTACGAGCAGTACTTC
v_call: TRBV10-2; j_call: TRBJ2-5; d_call: TRBD2; clone_size: NA; cdr3_aa: CASSDFGTSGKQETQYF; cdr3_nt: TGCGCCAGCAGTGACTTTGGGACTAGCGGGAAACAAGAGACCCAGTACTTC
v_call: TRBV18; j_call: TRBJ2-5; d_call: NA; clone_size: NA; cdr3_aa: CASSRRWTDQETQYF; cdr3_nt: TGTGCCAGCTCACGGCGTTGGACAGACCAAGAGACCCAGTACTTC
v_call: TRBV4-2; j_call: TRBJ2-1; d_call: TRBD1; clone_size: few; cdr3_aa: CASSSGGVEEQFF; cdr3_nt: TGTGCCAGCAGCTCAGGGGGAGTTGAAGAGCAGTTCTTC
v_call: TRBV11-2; j_call: TRBJ1-1; d_call: TRBD1; clone_size: NA; cdr3_aa: CASSLDGQRTGGAGNTEAFF; cdr3_nt: TGTGCCAGCAGCTTAGATGGGCAGAGGACAGGGGGCGCGGGAAATACTGAAGCTTTCTTT
v_call: TRBV4-2; j_call: TRBJ1-5; d_call: NA; clone_size: few; cdr3_aa: CASSPYWNQPQHF; cdr3_nt: TGTGCCAGCAGCCCCTATTGGAATCAGCCCCAGCATTTT
v_call: TRBV7-3; j_call: TRBJ2-2; d_call: NA; clone_size: NA; cdr3_aa: CASSPKIDPRKELFF; cdr3_nt: TGTGCCAGCAGCCCCAAAATCGATCCCAGAAAGGAGCTGTTTTTT
v_call: TRBV5-1; j_call: TRBJ2-1; d_call: NA; clone_size: NA; cdr3_aa: CASSLTDNEQFF; cdr3_nt: TGCGCCAGCAGCTTGACAGACAATGAGCAGTTCTTC
v_call: TRBV6-1; j_call: TRBJ1-2; d_call: TRBD1; clone_size: NA; cdr3_aa: CASAGTGGRNYGYTF; cdr3_nt: TGTGCCAGCGCCGGGACAGGGGGTCGTAACTATGGCTACACCTTC
v_call: TRBV30; j_call: TRBJ2-7; d_call: TRBD2; clone_size: NA; cdr3_aa: CAGASGSYEQYF; cdr3_nt: TGTGCTGGAGCTAGCGGGAGCTACGAGCAGTACTTC
v_call: TRBV15; j_call: TRBJ1-2; d_call: NA; clone_size: NA; cdr3_aa: CATSRVWGQANYGYTF; cdr3_nt: TGTGCCACCAGCAGAGTATGGGGGCAAGCTAACTATGGCTACACCTTC
v_call: TRBV6-1; j_call: TRBJ2-7; d_call: NA; clone_size: NA; cdr3_aa: CASTEVYGSYEQYF; cdr3_nt: TGTGCCAGCACCGAGGTTTACGGATCCTACGAGCAGTACTTC
v_call: TRBV6-5; j_call: TRBJ1-1; d_call: NA; clone_size: NA; cdr3_aa: CASSSQGPTEAFF; cdr3_nt: TGTGCCAGCAGTTCCCAGGGGCCCACTGAAGCTTTCTTT
v_call: TRBV4-1; j_call: TRBJ1-1; d_call: NA; clone_size: once; cdr3_aa: CASSHLPREVRPFF; cdr3_nt: TGTGCCAGCAGCCACCTTCCTAGGGAGGTCCGTCCTTTCTTT